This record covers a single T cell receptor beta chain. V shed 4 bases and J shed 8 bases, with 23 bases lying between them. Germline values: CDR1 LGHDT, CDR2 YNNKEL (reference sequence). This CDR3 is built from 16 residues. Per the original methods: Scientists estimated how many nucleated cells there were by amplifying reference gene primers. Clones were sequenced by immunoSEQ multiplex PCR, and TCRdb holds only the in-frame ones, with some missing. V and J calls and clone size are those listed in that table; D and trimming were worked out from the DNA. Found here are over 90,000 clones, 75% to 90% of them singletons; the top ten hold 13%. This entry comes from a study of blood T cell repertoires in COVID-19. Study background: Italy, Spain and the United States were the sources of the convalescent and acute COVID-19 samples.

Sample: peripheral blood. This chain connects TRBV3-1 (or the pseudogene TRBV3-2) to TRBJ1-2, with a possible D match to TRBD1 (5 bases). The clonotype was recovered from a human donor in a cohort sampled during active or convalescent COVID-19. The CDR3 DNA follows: TGTGCCAGCAGCCTAATCGACAGCCCTATCCCAGGCGGCTACACCTTC. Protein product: CASSLIDSPIPGGYTF.